The clone carrying this TCR beta chain was detected only a few times. Germline V gene lookup returns CDR1 SGHAT and CDR2 FQNNGV. The CDR3 is made up of 17 amino acids. With 7 bases clipped from V and 4 bases from J, the junction kept 18 bases outside the gene matches. This entry is derived from a study of cytomegalovirus exposure and HLA in healthy donors. The PCR had 60 Vbeta and 13 Jbeta primers. Generated by immunoSEQ multiplex PCR, the TCRdb table keeps only in-frame clones and is missing some. The sample yields roughly 190,000 clones, more than 65% seen once. This cohort consisted of healthy bone marrow donors.

This chain connects TRBV11-2 to TRBJ1-1; 7 nucleotides agree with TRBD1. The source of this sequence is a man in his fifties in good health and CMV-seronegative. The sequencing input was PBMCs. This chain's CDR3 is CASKAWGTVEMGTEAFF. DNA of the CDR3: TGTGCCAGCAAGGCTTGGGGGACAGTAGAAATGGGCACTGAAGCTTTCTTT.